This T cell receptor beta chain was profiled in a study of T-cell reconstitution after alpha-beta-depleted transplantation in children. Using unique molecular identifiers, the investigators prepared the TCRbeta library. TCRdb re-analysed the PCR reads in MiXCR, keeping a single row per CDR3 protein. This sample has over 400,000 distinct CDR3 sequences; approximately 12% occur once, and the top ten carry around 6%. The CDR3 length is 13 residues. V lost 6 bases to trimming and J lost 4 bases, with 10 bases between them. There are many counts of this clonotype. Sequenced here: PBMCs from the stem cell graft donor, sampled from the stem cell graft. This receptor was obtained from a human donor who donated a stem cell graft to a child with combined immunodeficiency. The chain employs TRBV12-3 or TRBV12-4 and TRBJ1-3; no definite D call. The DNA for the CDR3 is TGTGCCAGCAGCTCTTTTAGGGGAAACACCATATATTTT. Translation: CASSSFRGNTIYF.